This paragraph covers one TCR beta chain sequence. These data come from a study of shared T cell receptors in the human thymus. Trimming removed 2 bases at V and 5 bases at J, with 12 bases between. There are 14 residues in the CDR3. Germline CDR1 MGHRA, CDR2 YSYEKL. The assay was immunoSEQ multiplex PCR, and TCRdb's table has in-frame clones only and misses some. The data contain 650,000 to 950,000 clones, roughly 85% of them singletons. These data also formed part of another study, on human thymus T cells. According to that study: Having corrective surgery for congenital heart defects, healthy Finnish infants were the ones who donated. From resections taken during corrective heart surgery, the thymus tissue was obtained. What related research reported was that thymic repertoires overlapped highly among unrelated individuals.

J is TRBJ1-2 and V is TRBV4-1, with D possibly matching TRBD1 (6 bases). Sequencing was performed on thymocytes. The TCR sequence derives from a girl under three years old with a congenital heart defect. The CDR3 DNA follows: TGCGCCAGCAGCCAACCTGACAGGCGGTATGGCTACACCTTC. Amino acids: CASSQPDRRYGYTF.